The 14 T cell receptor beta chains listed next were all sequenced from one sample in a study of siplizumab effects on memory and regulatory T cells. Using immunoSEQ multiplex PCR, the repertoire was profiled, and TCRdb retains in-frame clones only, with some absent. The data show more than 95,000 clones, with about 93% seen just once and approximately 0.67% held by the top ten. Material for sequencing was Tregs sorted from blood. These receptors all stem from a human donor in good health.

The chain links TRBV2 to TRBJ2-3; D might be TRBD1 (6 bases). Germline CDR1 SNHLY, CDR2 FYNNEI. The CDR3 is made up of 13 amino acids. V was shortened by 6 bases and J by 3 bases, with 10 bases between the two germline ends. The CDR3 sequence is CASRGTKTDTQYF. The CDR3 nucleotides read TGTGCCAGCAGGGGGACAAAAACAGATACGCAGTATTTT.

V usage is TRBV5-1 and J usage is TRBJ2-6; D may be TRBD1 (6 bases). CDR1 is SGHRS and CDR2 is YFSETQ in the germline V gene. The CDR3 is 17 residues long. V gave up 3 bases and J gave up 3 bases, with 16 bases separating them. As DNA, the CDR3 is TGCGCCAGCAGCTGGTCCAGGGGAATGGGTGGGGCCAACGTCCTGACTTTC. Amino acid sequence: CASSWSRGMGGANVLTF.

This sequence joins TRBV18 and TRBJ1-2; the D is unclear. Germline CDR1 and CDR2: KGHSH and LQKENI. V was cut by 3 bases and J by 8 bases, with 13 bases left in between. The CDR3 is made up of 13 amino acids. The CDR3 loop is CASSPGRLGGYTF. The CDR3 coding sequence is TGTGCCAGCTCACCCGGACGGCTGGGGGGCTACACCTTC.

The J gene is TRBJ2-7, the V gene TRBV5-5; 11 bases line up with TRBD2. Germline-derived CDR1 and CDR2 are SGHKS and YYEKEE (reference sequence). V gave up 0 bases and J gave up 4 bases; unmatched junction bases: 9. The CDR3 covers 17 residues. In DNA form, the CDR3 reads TGTGCCAGCAGCTTGGCCTTAGCGGGAGGGAGGTCGTACGAGCAGTACTTC. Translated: CASSLALAGGRSYEQYF.

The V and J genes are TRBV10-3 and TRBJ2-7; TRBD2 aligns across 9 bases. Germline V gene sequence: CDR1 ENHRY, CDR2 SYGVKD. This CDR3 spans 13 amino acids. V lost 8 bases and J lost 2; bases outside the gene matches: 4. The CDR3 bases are TGTGCCATCGCGGGGGGGGTACCCTACGAGCAGTACTTC. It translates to CAIAGGVPYEQYF.

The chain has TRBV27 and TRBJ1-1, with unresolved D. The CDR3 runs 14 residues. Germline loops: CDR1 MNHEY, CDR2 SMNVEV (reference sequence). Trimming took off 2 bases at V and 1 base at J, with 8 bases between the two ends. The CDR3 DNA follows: TGTGCCAGCAGTTTAGTTGGGCCGAACACTGAAGCTTTCTTT. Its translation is CASSLVGPNTEAFF.

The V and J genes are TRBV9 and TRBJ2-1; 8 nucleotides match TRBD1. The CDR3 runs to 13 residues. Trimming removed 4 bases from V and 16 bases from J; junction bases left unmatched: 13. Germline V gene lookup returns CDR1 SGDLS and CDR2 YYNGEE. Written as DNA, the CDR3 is TGTGCCAGCAGCAATCCAGGACAGGGCAAAATCTTCTTC. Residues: CASSNPGQGKIFF.

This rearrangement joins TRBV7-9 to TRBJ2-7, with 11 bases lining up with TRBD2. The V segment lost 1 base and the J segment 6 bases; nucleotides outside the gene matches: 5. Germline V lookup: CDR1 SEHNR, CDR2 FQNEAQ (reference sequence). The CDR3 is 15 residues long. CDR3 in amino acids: CASSLGSGGAVEQYF. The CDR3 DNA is TGTGCCAGCAGCTTAGGTAGCGGGGGGGCCGTCGAGCAGTACTTC.

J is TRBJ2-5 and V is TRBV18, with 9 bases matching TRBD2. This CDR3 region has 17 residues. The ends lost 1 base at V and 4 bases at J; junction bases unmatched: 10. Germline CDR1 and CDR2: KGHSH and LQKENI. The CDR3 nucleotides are TGTGCCAGCTCACCACGCGGGACTAGCTGGGGTGGAGAGACCCAGTACTTC. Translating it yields CASSPRGTSWGGETQYF.

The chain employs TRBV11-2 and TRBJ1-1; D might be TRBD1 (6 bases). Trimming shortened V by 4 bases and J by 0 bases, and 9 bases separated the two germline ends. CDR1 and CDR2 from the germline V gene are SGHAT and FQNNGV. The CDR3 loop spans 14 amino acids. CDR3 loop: CASSYRAMNTEAFF. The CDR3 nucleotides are TGTGCCAGCAGCTACAGGGCGATGAACACTGAAGCTTTCTTT.

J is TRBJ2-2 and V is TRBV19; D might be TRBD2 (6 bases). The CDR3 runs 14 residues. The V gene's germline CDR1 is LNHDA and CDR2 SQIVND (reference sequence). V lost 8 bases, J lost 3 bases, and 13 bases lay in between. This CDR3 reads CASGRDSYTGELFF. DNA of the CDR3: TGTGCCAGTGGCCGGGACTCTTACACCGGGGAGCTGTTTTTT.

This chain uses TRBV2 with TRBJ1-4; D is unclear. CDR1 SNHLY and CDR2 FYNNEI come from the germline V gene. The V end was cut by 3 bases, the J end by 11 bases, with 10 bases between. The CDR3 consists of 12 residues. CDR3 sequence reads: CASSDHRWKLFF. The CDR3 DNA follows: TGTGCCAGCAGTGACCATAGATGGAAACTGTTTTTT.

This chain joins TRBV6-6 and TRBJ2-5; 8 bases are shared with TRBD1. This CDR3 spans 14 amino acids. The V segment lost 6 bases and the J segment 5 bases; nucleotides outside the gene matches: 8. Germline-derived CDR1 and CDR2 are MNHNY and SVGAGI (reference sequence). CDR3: CASSQDRVRETQYF. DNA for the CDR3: TGTGCCAGCAGCCAGGACAGGGTTCGGGAGACCCAGTACTTC.

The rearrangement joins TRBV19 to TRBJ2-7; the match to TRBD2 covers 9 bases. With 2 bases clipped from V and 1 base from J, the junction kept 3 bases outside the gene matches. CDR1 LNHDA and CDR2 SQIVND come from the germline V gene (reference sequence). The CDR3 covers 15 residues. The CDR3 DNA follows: TGTGCCAGTAGTATAACCACTAGCGGGTCCTACGAGCAGTACTTC. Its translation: CASSITTSGSYEQYF.